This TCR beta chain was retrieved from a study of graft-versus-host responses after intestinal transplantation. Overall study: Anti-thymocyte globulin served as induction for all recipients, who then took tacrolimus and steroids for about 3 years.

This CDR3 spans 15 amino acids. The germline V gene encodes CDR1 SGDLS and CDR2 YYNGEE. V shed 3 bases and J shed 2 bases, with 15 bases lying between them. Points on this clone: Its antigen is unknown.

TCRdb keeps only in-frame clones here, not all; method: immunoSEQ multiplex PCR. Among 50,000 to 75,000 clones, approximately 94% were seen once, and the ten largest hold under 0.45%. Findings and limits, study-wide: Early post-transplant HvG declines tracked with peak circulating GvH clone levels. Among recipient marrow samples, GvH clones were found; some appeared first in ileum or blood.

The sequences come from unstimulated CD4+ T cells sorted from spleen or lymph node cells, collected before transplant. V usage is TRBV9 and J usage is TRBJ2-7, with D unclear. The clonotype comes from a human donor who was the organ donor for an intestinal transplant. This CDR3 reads CASSALPLPTYEQYF. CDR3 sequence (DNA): TGTGCCAGCAGCGCTCTTCCCCTTCCCACCTACGAGCAGTACTTC.